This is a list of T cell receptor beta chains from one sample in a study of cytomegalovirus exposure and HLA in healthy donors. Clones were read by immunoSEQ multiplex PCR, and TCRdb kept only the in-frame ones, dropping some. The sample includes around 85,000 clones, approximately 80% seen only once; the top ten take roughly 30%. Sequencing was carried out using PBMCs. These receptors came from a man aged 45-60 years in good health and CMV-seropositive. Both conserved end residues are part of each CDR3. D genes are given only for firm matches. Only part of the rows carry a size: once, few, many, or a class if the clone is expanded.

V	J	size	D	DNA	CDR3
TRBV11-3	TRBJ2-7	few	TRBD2	TGTGCCAGCAGCCTTGGACTAGCGGGAGGGAGCTCCTACGAGCAGTACTTC	CASSLGLAGGSSYEQYF
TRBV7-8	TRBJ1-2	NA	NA	TGTGCCAGCAGCCCGAGTCCTGAGTATGGCTACACCTTC	CASSPSPEYGYTF
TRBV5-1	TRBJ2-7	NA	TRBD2	TGCGCCAGCAGCTCTACTAGCGGGAGGAGCTCCTACGAGCAGTACTTC	CASSSTSGRSSYEQYF
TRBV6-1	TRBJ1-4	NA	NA	TGTGCCAGCACACCCACGGGAGAAAAACTGTTTTTT	CASTPTGEKLFF
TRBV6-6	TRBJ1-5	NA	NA	TGTGCCAGCAGTTACGCGCTTCATAGCAATCAGCCCCAGCATTTT	CASSYALHSNQPQHF
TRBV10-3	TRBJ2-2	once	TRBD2	TGTGCCAGCGGGCCCGGGACTAGCGGCACCGGGGAGCTGTTTTTT	CASGPGTSGTGELFF
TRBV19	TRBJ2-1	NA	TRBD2	TGTGCCAGTAGGACCACTAGCGGGAGATCTCAGTACAATGAGCAGTTCTTC	CASRTTSGRSQYNEQFF
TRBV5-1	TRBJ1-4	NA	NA	TGCGCCAGCAGCTTGGATACGAGTGAAAAACTGTTTTTT	CASSLDTSEKLFF
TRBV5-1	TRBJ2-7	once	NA	TGCGCCAGCAGCTATCGTGGGCAGTTTGTCAACGAGCAGTACTTC	CASSYRGQFVNEQYF
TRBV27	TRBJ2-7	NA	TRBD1	TGTGCCAGCAGTTGGGGTACAGGGGGCTACGAGCAGTACTTC	CASSWGTGGYEQYF
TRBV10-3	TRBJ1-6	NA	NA	TGTGCCATCAGCGCGACTACAGGGAATAATTCACCCCTCCACTTT	CAISATTGNNSPLHF
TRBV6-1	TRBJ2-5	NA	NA	TGTGCCAGTACTTTTTGGCGGCGAGAGACCCAGTACTTC	CASTFWRRETQYF
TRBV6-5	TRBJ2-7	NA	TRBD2	TGTGCCAGCAGTTACCAGCGGGAGGGCCACGAGCAGTACTTC	CASSYQREGHEQYF
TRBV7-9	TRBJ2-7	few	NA	TGTGCCAGCAGCCCAACTCGGGACGCGGGGGAGCAGTACTTC	CASSPTRDAGEQYF
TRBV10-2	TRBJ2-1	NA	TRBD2	TGCGCCAGCAGTGGATTAGCGGGAAATGAGCAGTTCTTC	CASSGLAGNEQFF
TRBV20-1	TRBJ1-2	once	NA	TGCAGTGCCGCTGGCAGCTATGGCTACACCTTC	CSAAGSYGYTF
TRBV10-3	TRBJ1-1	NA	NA	TGTGCCATCAGTGATTTGGCAGGGAACACTGAAGCTTTCTTT	CAISDLAGNTEAFF
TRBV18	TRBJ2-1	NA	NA	TGTGCCAGCTCACCTGGGGCAGGGAACTACAATGAGCAGTTCTTC	CASSPGAGNYNEQFF
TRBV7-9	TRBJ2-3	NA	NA	TGTTCCAGCAGCTTAGGGCCAGTTTTTAGCACAGATACGCAGTATTTT	CSSSLGPVFSTDTQYF
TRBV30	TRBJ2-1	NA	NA	TGTGCCTGGAGTGACTTAAAAGGGGGTCAGCAGTTCTTC	CAWSDLKGGQQFF
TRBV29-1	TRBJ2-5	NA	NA	TGCAGCGTTGAAGATCAGAGCCTAGAGTGGAGGGGGCCGGGGGAGACCCAGTACTTC	CSVEDQSLEWRGPGETQYF
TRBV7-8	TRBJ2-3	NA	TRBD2	TGTGCCAGCAGCTTACAAGCGGGGCCCACAGATACGCAGTATTTT	CASSLQAGPTDTQYF
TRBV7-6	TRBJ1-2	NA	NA	TGTGCCAGCAGCCCCCAAACCGGTGCGGGGCTTCCTTCTAACTATGGCTACACCTTC	CASSPQTGAGLPSNYGYTF
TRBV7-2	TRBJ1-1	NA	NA	TGTGCCAGCAGCCAGGGCGGTGGCAGGGTGGGCGTGAACACTGAAGCTTTCTTT	CASSQGGGRVGVNTEAFF
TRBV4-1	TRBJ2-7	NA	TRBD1	TGCGCCAGCAGCCTATTTGGGACAGGGCCCGACGAGCAGTACTTC	CASSLFGTGPDEQYF
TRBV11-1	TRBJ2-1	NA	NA	TGTGCCAGCAGCGCCGGGACTTACAATGAGCAGTTCTTC	CASSAGTYNEQFF
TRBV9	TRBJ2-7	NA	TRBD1	TGTGCCAGCAGCGTATTTTACAGGGGGCGGCTTGACTCCTACGAGCAGTACTTC	CASSVFYRGRLDSYEQYF
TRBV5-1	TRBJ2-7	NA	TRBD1	TGCGCCAGCAGCCCGACAGGGGTGAATGGCCACGAGCAGTACTTC	CASSPTGVNGHEQYF
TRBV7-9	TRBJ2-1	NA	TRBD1	TGTGCCAGCAGCCGAGGGGGCGGTGGAGGCTACGAGCAGTTCTTC	CASSRGGGGGYEQFF
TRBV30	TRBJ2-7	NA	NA	TGTGCCTGGAGGTCACAGGGCGAGGGGATTACGCGCGAGCAGTACTTC	CAWRSQGEGITREQYF
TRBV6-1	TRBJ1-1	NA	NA	TGTGCCAGCAATCCTCGACAAACAGGAGACACTGAAGCTTTCTTT	CASNPRQTGDTEAFF
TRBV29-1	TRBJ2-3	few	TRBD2	TGCAGCGGCGGGAGAGGCACAGATACGCAGTATTTT	CSGGRGTDTQYF
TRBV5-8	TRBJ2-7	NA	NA	TGTGCCAGCAGCTTTACTGGGACAACACAAAGTATAGTATACGAGCAGTACTTC	CASSFTGTTQSIVYEQYF
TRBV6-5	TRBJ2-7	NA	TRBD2	TGTGCCAGCAGTTACGCGGGACTAGCGGATTACGAGCAGTACTTC	CASSYAGLADYEQYF
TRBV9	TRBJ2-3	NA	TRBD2	TGTGCCAGCAGCGTATTAGCGGGAGCGGGCTTGACAGATACGCAGTATTTT	CASSVLAGAGLTDTQYF
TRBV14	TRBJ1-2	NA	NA	TGTGCCAGCAGCCAAGCTGCAGGCACCCATGGAGGCTACACCTTC	CASSQAAGTHGGYTF
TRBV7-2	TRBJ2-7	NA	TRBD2	TGTGCCAGCAGCTTGGGCGGGAGGACTCACGAGCAGTACTTC	CASSLGGRTHEQYF
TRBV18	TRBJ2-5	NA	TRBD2	TGTGCCAGCTCCCTAACGGGACTAGAGCAAGAGACCCAGTACTTC	CASSLTGLEQETQYF
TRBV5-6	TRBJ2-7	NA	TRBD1	TGTGCCAGCAGCCCCACGACAGGGGGTGTGCAGTACTTC	CASSPTTGGVQYF
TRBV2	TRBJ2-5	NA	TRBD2	TGTGCCAGCAGTGTCCTAGCGGGAGGCCAAGAGACCCAGTACTTC	CASSVLAGGQETQYF
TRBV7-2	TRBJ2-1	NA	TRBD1	TGTGCCAGCAGCTTATCCCGGACAGGCTACAATGAGCAGTTCTTC	CASSLSRTGYNEQFF